This T cell receptor (beta chain) appears in the sequencing data of a study of T cells in Graves' hyperthyroidism and ophthalmopathy. Cells are PBMCs isolated from roughly 10 ml of fresh blood. Researchers amplified the TCR beta CDR3 regions from RNA transcripts. HTBI primers were the set used in a first-round RT-PCR of the TCR CDR3. From the multiplex PCR reads, TCRdb called clonotypes with MiXCR, one entry per CDR3 protein. Of approximately 600,000 distinct CDR3 sequences listed, more than 11% are singletons. This CDR3 has 17 residues. With V trimmed by 0 bases and J by 1 base, 6 bases remained unmatched. Per germline, CDR1 LNHNV and CDR2 YYDKDF (reference sequence).

This chain connects TRBV15 to TRBJ2-3; 8 bases are a match to TRBD2. Input material: blood. The receptor was derived from a woman aged 25-40 years with Graves' hyperthyroidism that later progressed to Graves' ophthalmopathy. The CDR3 nucleotides read TGTGCCACCAGCAGAGATCGGGCGGGAGGCCGCACAGATACGCAGTATTTT. The encoded protein is CATSRDRAGGRTDTQYF.